The clone carrying this TCR beta chain was detected only once. The data derive from a study of siplizumab effects on memory and regulatory T cells. Using immunoSEQ multiplex PCR, the repertoire was profiled, and TCRdb retains in-frame clones only, with some absent. The sample gives some 120,000 clones, around 94% of which show up once; under 2% is in the top ten. V shed 4 bases and J 1 base; nucleotides not matched to a gene: 9. The CDR3 runs to 17 residues. Germline lookup yields CDR1 MNHEY and CDR2 SMNVEV (reference sequence). The gene calls are TRBV27 and TRBJ1-5; 8 nucleotides agree with TRBD1. The TCR comes from a human donor in good health. Sequencing was carried out using non-Treg CD4+ T cells sorted from blood. The CDR3 spells CASSSRWTGLSNQPQHF. The CDR3 DNA follows: TGTGCCAGCAGTTCCCGCTGGACAGGGTTGAGCAATCAGCCCCAGCATTTT.